This record concerns one T cell receptor beta chain sequence. Its antigen is as yet unknown. Several immunoSEQ 96-well plates shared each subset's DNA, each plate a replicate. Clones were sequenced by immunoSEQ multiplex PCR, and TCRdb holds only the in-frame ones, with some missing. The repertoire holds 800,000 to 950,000 clones, with 96% as singletons. The record originates from a study of shared clonotypes between healthy human individuals. Study results and limitations: Clonotypes that were shared across a few donors made up roughly 5% of naive CD4 clonotypes.

V was pared by 3 bases and J by 7 bases, with 5 bases of the junction left unmatched. Germline V gene lookup returns CDR1 MNHEY and CDR2 SMNVEV (reference sequence). The CDR3 is 14 residues long. Only CD45RO-negative cells positively selected for CCR7 counted as naive CD8 cells, so terminally differentiated effector memory CD45RA+ cells were excluded. The chain joins TRBV27 to TRBJ2-3, with TRBD1 matching over 9 bases. The sample was naive CD8+ T cells sorted from blood. The clonotype comes from a man aged 25 to 40 in good health. For the CDR3, the DNA is TGTGCCAGCAGTTTCGGACAGGGGAGAAATACGCAGTATTTT. Translated: CASSFGQGRNTQYF.